This T cell receptor (beta chain) derives from a study of vaccination and CD4 T cells after COVID-19. Overall study context: At a median 72 days (range 14 to 241) after dose two, post-vaccine samples were obtained.

Whole-study results and caveats: In convalescent patients, 304 of 307 vaccine-specific clones were spike mono-reactive.

V was shortened by 5 bases and J by 0 bases, with 10 bases between the two germline ends. From germline, CDR1 is MGHDK and CDR2 SYGVNS. This CDR3 contains 14 residues. With respect to this clonotype: What it recognizes is unknown.

TCRdb reprocessed the PCR reads with MiXCR, giving one entry per CDR3 protein. The sample shows some 20,000 distinct CDR3 sequences, about 60% of them seen only once. The sequencing used CD4+ T cells from blood, collected before SARS-CoV-2 vaccination. This chain links TRBV25-1 with TRBJ2-5; maybe TRBD1 (6 bases). The receptor's source is a human donor who had recovered from COVID-19. The CDR3 protein is CASSLHRDQETQYF. CDR3 sequence (DNA): TGTGCCAGCAGTTTACACAGGGACCAAGAGACCCAGTACTTC.